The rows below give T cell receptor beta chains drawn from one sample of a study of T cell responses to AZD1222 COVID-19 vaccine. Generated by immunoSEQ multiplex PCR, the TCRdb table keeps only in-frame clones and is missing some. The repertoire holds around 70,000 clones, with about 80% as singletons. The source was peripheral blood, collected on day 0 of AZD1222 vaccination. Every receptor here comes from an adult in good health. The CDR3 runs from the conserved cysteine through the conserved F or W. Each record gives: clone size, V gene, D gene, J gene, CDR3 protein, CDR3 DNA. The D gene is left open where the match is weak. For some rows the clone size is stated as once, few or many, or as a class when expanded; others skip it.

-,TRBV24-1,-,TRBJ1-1,CATSTGGTEAFF,TGTGCCACGAGTACAGGTGGCACTGAAGCTTTCTTT
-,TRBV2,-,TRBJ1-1,CASSEGALNTEAFF,TGTGCCAGCAGTGAGGGGGCCTTGAACACTGAAGCTTTCTTT
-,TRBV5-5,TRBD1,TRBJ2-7,CASSLSLDRAYEQYF,TGTGCCAGCAGCTTGAGCTTGGACAGGGCCTACGAGCAGTACTTC
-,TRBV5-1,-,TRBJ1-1,CASSPDHRSLQLNTEAFF,TGCGCCAGCAGCCCAGACCACAGGAGCCTGCAACTGAACACTGAAGCTTTCTTT
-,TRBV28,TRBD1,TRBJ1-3,CASSLTGASGNTIYF,TGTGCCAGCAGTTTAACAGGGGCCTCTGGAAACACCATATATTTT
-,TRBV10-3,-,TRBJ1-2,CAISDPPGSGYTF,TGTGCCATCAGTGACCCCCCCGGATCTGGCTACACCTTC
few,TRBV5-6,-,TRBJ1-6,CASSGSGLLNSPLHF,TGTGCCAGCAGCGGATCCGGGCTTCTTAATTCACCCCTCCACTTT
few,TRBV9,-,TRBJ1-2,CASSVNPDSYGYTF,TGTGCCAGCAGCGTAAATCCGGACAGCTATGGCTACACCTTC
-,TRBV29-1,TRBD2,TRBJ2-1,CSVASGGQVEQFF,TGCAGCGTTGCCTCGGGGGGGCAGGTTGAGCAGTTCTTC
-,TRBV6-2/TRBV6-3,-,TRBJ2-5,CASSYLGPGATQYF,TGTGCCAGCAGTTACTTAGGGCCCGGGGCGACCCAGTACTTC
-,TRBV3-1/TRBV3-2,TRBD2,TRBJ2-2,CASRQSSGYGELFF,TGTGCCAGCAGGCAATCTAGCGGGTACGGGGAGCTGTTTTTT
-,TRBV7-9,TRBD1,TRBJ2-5,CASSFGDRGQQETQYF,TGTGCCAGCAGCTTCGGGGACAGGGGGCAACAAGAGACCCAGTACTTC
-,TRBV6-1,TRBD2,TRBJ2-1,CASSELAGSYNEQFF,TGTGCCAGCAGTGAACTAGCGGGGAGCTACAATGAGCAGTTCTTC
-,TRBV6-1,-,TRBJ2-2,CASSEYRNTGELFF,TGTGCCAGCAGTGAGTACAGAAACACCGGGGAGCTGTTTTTT
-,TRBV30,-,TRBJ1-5,CAWDSGGNQPQHF,TGTGCCTGGGACTCAGGGGGCAATCAGCCCCAGCATTTT
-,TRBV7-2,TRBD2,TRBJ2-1,CASSPRLAGSSYNEQFF,TGTGCCAGCAGCCCAAGACTAGCGGGGAGCTCCTACAATGAGCAGTTCTTC
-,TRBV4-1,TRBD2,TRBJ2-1,CASSQTSGGAVGEQFF,TGCGCCAGCAGCCAAACTAGCGGGGGGGCCGTAGGTGAGCAGTTCTTC
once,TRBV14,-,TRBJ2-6,CASSQFPGGANVLTF,TGTGCCAGCAGCCAGTTTCCCGGCGGGGCCAACGTCCTGACTTTC
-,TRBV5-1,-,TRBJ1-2,CASSRRAVQDYGYTF,TGCGCCAGCAGCCGAAGGGCCGTCCAGGACTATGGCTACACCTTC
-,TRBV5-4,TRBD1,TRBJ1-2,CASSLSGTGRYGYTF,TGTGCCAGCAGCTTATCCGGGACAGGGCGCTATGGCTACACCTTC
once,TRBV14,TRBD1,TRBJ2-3,CASSPRTGRVRASDTQYF,TGTGCCAGCAGCCCCCGGACAGGCCGGGTCAGAGCCTCAGATACGCAGTATTTT
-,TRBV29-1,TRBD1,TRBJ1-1,CSVLGQGASEAFF,TGCAGCGTTCTGGGACAGGGGGCTTCTGAAGCTTTCTTT
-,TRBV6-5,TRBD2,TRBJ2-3,CASSGLVGQYF,TGTGCCAGCAGCGGACTAGTGGGGCAGTATTTT
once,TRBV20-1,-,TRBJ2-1,CSAFVGEQFF,TGCAGTGCTTTTGTTGGTGAGCAGTTCTTC
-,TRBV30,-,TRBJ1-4,CAWSPGFVKLFF,TGTGCCTGGAGCCCTGGGTTCGTTAAACTGTTTTTT
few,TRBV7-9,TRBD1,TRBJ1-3,CASSPWPGQGAGNTIYF,TGTGCCAGCAGCCCGTGGCCGGGACAGGGGGCTGGAAACACCATATATTTT
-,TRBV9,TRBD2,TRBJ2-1,CASSVLAGHNEQFF,TGTGCCAGCAGCGTACTAGCGGGGCACAATGAGCAGTTCTTC
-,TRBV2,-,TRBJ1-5,CASSVGGGLNQPQHF,TGTGCCAGCAGTGTTGGTGGCGGTCTTAATCAGCCCCAGCATTTT